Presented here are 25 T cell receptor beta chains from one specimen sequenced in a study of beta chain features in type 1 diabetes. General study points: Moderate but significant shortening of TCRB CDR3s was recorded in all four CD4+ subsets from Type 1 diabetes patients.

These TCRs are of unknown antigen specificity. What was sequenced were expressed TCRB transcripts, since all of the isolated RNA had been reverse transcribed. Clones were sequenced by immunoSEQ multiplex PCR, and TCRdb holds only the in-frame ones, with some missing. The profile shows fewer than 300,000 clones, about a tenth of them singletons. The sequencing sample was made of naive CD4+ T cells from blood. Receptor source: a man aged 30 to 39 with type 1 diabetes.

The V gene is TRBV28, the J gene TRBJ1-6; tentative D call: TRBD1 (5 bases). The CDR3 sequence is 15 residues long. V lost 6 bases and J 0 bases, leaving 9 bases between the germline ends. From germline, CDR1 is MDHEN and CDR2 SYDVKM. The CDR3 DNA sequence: TGTGCCAGCAGGGGGGGAGGCTCCTATAATTCACCCCTCCACTTT. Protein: CASRGGGSYNSPLHF.

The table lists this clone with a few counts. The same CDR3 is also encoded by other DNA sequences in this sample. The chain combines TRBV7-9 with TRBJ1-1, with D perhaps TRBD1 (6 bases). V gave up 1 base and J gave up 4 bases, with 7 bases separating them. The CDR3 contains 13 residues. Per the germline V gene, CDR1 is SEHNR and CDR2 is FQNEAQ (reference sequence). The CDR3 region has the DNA TGTGCCAGCAGCTTAGGAGGGGGCACTGAAGCTTTCTTT. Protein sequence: CASSLGGGTEAFF.

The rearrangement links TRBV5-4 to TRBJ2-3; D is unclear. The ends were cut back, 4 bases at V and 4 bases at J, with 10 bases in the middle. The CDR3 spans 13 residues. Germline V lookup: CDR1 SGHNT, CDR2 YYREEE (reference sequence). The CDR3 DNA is TGTGCCAGCAGCGCCCTCCAGGCAGATACGCAGTATTTT. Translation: CASSALQADTQYF.

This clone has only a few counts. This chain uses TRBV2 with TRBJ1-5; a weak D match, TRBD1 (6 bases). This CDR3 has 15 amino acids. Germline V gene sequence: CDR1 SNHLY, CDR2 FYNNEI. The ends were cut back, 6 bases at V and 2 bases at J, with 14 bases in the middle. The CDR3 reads CASRGGGFRNQPQHF. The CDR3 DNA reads TGTGCCAGCAGGGGAGGGGGGTTTCGCAATCAGCCCCAGCATTTT.

CDR3: CASSIRTNYGYTF. In DNA form, the CDR3 reads TGTGCCAGTAGTATCAGGACTAACTATGGCTACACCTTC. The J gene is TRBJ1-2, the V gene TRBV19; D call uncertain. V was clipped by 3 bases and J by 0 bases, with 5 bases between them. CDR3 length equals 13 residues. From germline, CDR1 is LNHDA and CDR2 SQIVND (reference sequence).

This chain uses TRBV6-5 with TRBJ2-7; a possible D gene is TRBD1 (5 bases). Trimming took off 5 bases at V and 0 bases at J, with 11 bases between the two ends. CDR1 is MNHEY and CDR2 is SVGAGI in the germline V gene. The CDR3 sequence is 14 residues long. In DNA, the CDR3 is TGTGCCAGCAGTCCCAGGGCAGGCTCCTACGAGCAGTACTTC. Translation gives CASSPRAGSYEQYF.

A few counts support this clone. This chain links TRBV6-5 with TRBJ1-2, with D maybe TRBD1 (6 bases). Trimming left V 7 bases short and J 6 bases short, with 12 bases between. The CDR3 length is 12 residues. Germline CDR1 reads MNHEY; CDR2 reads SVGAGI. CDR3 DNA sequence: TGTGCCAGCACTTTCCAGGGGCATGGCTACACCTTC. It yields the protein CASTFQGHGYTF.

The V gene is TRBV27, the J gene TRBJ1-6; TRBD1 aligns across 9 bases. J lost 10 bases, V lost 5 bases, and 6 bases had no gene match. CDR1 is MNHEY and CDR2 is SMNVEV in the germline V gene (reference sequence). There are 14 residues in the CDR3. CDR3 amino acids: CASSRTGVYSPLHF. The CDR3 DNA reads TGTGCCAGCAGTCGGACAGGGGTTTACTCACCCCTCCACTTT.

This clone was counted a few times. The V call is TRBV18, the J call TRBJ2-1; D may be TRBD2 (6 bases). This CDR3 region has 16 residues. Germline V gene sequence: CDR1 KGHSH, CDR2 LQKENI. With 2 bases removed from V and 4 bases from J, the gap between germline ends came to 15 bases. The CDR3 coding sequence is TGTGCCAGCTCACCAAGGGAGGCCACGCAGTACAATGAGCAGTTCTTC. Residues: CASSPREATQYNEQFF.

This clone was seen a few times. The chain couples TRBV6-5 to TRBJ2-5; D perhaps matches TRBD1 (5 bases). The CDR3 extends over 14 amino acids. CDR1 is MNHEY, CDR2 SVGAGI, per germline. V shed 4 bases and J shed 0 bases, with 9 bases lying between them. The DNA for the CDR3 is TGTGCCAGCAGTTCCAGCAGGGACCAAGAGACCCAGTACTTC. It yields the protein CASSSSRDQETQYF.

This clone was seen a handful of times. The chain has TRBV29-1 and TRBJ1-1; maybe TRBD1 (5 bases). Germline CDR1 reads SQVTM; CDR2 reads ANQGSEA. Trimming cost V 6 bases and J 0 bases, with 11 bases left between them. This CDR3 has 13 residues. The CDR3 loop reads CSVQTALNTEAFF. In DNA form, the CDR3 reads TGCAGCGTCCAGACAGCCTTGAACACTGAAGCTTTCTTT.

The CDR3 spells CASTLAGGGAGEQFF. The CDR3 DNA sequence: TGTGCCAGCACCCTGGCCGGCGGGGGGGCAGGAGAGCAGTTCTTC. The chain uses TRBV11-2 and TRBJ2-1, with TRBD2 matching over 9 bases. Looked up from germline, CDR1 is SGHAT and CDR2 is FQNNGV. This CDR3 is built from 15 residues. Trimming cost V 7 bases and J 10 bases; bases outside gene matches: 14.

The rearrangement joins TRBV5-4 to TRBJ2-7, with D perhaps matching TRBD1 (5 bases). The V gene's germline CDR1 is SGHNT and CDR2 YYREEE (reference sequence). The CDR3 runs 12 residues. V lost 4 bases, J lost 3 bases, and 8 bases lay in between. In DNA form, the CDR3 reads TGTGCCAGCAGCGTCGACAGCTACGAGCAGTACTTC. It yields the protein CASSVDSYEQYF.

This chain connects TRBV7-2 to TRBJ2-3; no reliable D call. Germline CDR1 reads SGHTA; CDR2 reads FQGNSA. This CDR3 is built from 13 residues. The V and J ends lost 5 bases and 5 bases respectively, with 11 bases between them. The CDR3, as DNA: TGTGCCAGCAGCCCCTCGCTAGAAGATACGCAGTATTTT. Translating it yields CASSPSLEDTQYF.

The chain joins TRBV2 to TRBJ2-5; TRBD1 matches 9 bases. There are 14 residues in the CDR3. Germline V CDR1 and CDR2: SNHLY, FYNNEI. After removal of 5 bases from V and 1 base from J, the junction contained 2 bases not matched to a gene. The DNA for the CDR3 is TGTGCCAGCAGTCACAGGGGGCTCCAAGAGACCCAGTACTTC. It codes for CASSHRGLQETQYF.

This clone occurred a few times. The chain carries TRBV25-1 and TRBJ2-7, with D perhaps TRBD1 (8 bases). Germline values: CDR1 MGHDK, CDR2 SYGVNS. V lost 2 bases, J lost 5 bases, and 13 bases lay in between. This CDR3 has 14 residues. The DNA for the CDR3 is TGTGCCAGCAGTGAAACAGGGGGGAGGGACGAGCAGTACTTC. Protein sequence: CASSETGGRDEQYF.

CDR3 DNA: TGTGCCAGCAGTCCAACGGACAGGGGCGAGCAGTACTTC. The encoded protein is CASSPTDRGEQYF. The chain uses TRBV28 and TRBJ2-7, with TRBD1 matching 9 bases. V was clipped by 5 bases and J by 6 bases; unmatched bases: 5. The CDR3 spans 13 residues. Per germline, CDR1 MDHEN and CDR2 SYDVKM.

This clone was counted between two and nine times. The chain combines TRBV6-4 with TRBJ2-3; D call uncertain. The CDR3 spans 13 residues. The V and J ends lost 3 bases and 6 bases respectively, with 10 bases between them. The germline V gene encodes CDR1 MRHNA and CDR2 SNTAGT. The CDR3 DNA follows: TGTGCCAGCAGTGAACAGTCCCTGGATACGCAGTATTTT. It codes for CASSEQSLDTQYF.

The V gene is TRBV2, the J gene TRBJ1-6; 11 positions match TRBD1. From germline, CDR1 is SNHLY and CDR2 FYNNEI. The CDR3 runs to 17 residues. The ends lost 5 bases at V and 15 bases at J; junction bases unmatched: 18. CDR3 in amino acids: CASSNRIGTGGPTLLHF. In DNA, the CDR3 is TGTGCCAGCAGTAACCGAATTGGGACAGGGGGACCCACCCTCCTCCACTTT.

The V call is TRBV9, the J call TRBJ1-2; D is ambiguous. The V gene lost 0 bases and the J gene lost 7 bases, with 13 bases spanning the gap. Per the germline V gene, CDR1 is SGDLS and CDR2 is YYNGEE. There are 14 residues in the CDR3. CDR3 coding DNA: TGTGCCAGCAGCGTAGGGTTGGCCGCTGCTGGCTACACCTTC. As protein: CASSVGLAAAGYTF.

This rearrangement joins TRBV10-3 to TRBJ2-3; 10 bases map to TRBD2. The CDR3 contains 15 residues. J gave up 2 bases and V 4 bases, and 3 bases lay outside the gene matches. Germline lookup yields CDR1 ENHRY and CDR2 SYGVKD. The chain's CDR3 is CAISGLAGVTDTQYF. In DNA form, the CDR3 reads TGTGCCATCAGTGGGCTAGCGGGGGTCACAGATACGCAGTATTTT.

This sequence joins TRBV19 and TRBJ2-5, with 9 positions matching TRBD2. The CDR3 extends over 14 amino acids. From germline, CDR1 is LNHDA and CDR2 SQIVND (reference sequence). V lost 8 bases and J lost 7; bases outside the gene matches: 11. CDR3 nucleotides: TGTGCCAGTGGGGTCGGACTAGCGCACGTGACCCAGTACTTC. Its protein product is CASGVGLAHVTQYF.

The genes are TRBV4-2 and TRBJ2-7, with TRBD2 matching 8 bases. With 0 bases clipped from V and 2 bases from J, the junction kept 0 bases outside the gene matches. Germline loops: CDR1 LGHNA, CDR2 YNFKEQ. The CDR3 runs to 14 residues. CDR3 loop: CASSQDSGAYEQYF. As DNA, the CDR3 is TGTGCCAGCAGCCAAGATAGCGGGGCCTACGAGCAGTACTTC.

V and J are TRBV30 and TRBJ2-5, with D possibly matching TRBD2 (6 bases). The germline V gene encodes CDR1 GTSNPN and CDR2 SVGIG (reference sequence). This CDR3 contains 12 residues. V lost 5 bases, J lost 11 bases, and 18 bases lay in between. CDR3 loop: CAWQNYLRGQYF. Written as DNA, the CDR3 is TGTGCCTGGCAGAACTATCTACGGGGGCAGTACTTC.

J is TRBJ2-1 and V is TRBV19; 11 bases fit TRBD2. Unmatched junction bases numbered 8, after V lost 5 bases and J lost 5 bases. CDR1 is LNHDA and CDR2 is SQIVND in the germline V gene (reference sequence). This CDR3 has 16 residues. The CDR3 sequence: CASSPRLAGRHNEQFF. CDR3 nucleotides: TGTGCCAGTAGTCCAAGACTAGCGGGGCGCCACAATGAGCAGTTCTTC.